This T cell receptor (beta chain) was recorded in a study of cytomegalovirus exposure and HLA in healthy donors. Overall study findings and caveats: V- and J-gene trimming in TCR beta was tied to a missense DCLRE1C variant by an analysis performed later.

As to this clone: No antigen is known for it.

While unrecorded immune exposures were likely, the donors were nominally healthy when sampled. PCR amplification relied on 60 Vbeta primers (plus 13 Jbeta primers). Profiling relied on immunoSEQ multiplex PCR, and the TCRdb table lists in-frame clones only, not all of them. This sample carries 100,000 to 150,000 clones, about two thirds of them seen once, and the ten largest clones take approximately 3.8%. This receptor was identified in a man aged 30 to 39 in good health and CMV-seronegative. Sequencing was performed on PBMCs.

CDR3 DNA: TGTGCCAGCACCAAAGGAGGATTTAGGATCTCTGGGGCCAACGTCCTGACTTTC. Protein: CASTKGGFRISGANVLTF. The chain combines TRBV2 with TRBJ2-6; tentatively, D is TRBD2 (5 bases). V was cut by 7 bases and J by 0 bases, with 19 bases left in between. The germline gives CDR1 SNHLY, CDR2 FYNNEI. This CDR3 comprises 18 residues.